This entry concerns a single TCR beta chain. These data originate in a study of blood T cell repertoires in COVID-19. At the level of the study: The United States, Italy and Spain provided the acute and convalescent COVID-19 samples.

TCRdb's table, derived via immunoSEQ multiplex PCR, lists solely in-frame clones and lacks some. The sample consists of 130,000 or so clones, about 89% of them appearing once. This clonotype originated in a man in his forties or fifties with active or convalescent COVID-19. Material for sequencing was peripheral blood.

The CDR3 sequence: CASSWGLGSSDEQFF. CDR3 DNA: TGTGCCAGCAGCTGGGGACTGGGGAGTTCGGATGAGCAGTTCTTC. The J gene is TRBJ2-1, the V gene TRBV3-1 (or the pseudogene TRBV3-2), with D perhaps matching TRBD2 (6 bases). The V gene lost 5 bases and the J gene lost 8 bases, with 19 bases spanning the gap. Looked up from germline, CDR1 is LGHDT and CDR2 is YNNKEL (reference sequence). The length of the CDR3 is 15 residues.